One TCR beta chain is described in this entry. Its antigen is not known. The data were obtained in a study of CXCR3-negative and CXCR3-positive naive CD8 T cells. For the study at large: Roughly 130 million TRB reads in total, about 1.5 +/- 0.3 million per library.

Germline loops: CDR1 SQVTM, CDR2 ANQGSEA. The CDR3 runs to 21 residues. It was by 5' RACE with UMI labels that the TRB cDNA libraries were prepared. TCRdb re-called the 5' RACE reads and shows each CDR3 protein once, DNA omitted. The table counts about 63,000 distinct CDR3 sequences; approximately 4.4% lies in the top ten. Study-level results: TRBV-TRBJ usage was alike in naive CXCR3-negative and CXCR3-positive cells but differed in memory cells. Cryopreserved cells showed partially decreased CXCR3 expression, and most assays used fresh PBMCs. Hydrophobicity of TRB CDR3s was greater in CXCR3-positive naive cells than in CXCR3-negative naive cells.

The specimen was naive CXCR3+ CD8+ T cells from blood. Subset given: CD45RO-CCR7+CD27+CD95- naive CD8+ T cells expressing CXCR3 (TNR3+). The chain couples TRBV29-1 to TRBJ1-1; no DNA is available, so the TRBD1 call from TCRdb remains unchecked. This receptor was identified in a human donor in good health. Some clones in this sample may be carry-over from other donors' samples. The CDR3 spells CSVALLVGQGDSGFSNTEAFF.